This T cell receptor (beta chain) was retrieved from a study of shared clonotypes between healthy human individuals. For the study at large: Contributing individuals were a couple of females and three males aged 18 to 49. Study-level results: Generally, naive subsets (rather than memory subsets) showed larger estimated richness. Generation of non-shared clonotypes was less probable than generation of clonotypes shared by all four donors.

Selected positively for CCR7 and CD45RO-negative, naive CD8 cells excluded terminally differentiated effector memory CD45RA+ cells. The assay was immunoSEQ multiplex PCR, and TCRdb's table has in-frame clones only and misses some. Seen here are 550,000 to 750,000 clones, approximately 90% observed once, and the top ten hold roughly 22%. The CDR3 is 14 amino acids. Trimming took off 8 bases at V and 7 bases at J, with 18 bases between the two ends. Germline values: CDR1 LNHDA, CDR2 SQIVND (reference sequence). A note on this clone: Its antigen is unknown.

The gene calls are TRBV19 and TRBJ2-1; D is undetermined. This receptor was taken from a man aged 25-40 years in good health. Specimen: naive CD8+ T cells sorted from blood. For the CDR3, the DNA is TGTGCCAGTTTTTCCGGGCTAGGTAGTAATGAGCAGTTCTTC. It codes for CASFSGLGSNEQFF. The full variable domain, with the rest looked up from reference TRBV19 and TRBJ2-1, is DGGITQSPKYLFRKEGQNVTLSCEQNLNHDAMYWYRQDPGQGLRLIYYSQIVNDFQKGDIAEGYSVSREKKESFPLTVTSAQKNPTAFYLCASFSGLGSNEQFFGPGTRLTVL.